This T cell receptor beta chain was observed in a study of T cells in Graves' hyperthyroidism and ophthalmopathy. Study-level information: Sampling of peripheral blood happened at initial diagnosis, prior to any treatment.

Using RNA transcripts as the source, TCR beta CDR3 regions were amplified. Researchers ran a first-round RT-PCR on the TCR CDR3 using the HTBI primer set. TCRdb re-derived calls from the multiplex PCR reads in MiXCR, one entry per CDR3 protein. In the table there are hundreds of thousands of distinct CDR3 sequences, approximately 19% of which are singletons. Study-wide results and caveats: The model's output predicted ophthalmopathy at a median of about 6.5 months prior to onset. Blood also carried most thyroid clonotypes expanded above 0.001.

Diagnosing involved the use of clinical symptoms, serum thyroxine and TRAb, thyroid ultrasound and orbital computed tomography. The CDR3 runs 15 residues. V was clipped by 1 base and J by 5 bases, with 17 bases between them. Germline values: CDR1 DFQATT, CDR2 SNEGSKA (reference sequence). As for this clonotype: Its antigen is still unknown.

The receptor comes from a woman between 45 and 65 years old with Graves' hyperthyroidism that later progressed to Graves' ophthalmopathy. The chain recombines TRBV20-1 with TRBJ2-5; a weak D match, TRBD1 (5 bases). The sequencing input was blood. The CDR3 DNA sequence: TGCAGTGCTAGAGCCGTTTGGGGCCATATCGAGACCCAGTACTTC. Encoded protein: CSARAVWGHIETQYF.